This T cell receptor beta chain was obtained from a study of T-cell reconstitution after alpha-beta-depleted transplantation in children. Using unique molecular identifiers, the investigators prepared the TCRbeta library. TCRdb passed the PCR reads through MiXCR, listing each CDR3 protein once. The sample lists 500,000 to 650,000 distinct CDR3 sequences; 10% to 15% were seen once. This CDR3 has 13 amino acids. Germline values: CDR1 GTSNPN, CDR2 SVGIG (reference sequence). V was pared by 4 bases and J by 11 bases, with 11 bases of the junction left unmatched. This clonotype was recorded at least ten times. The target antigen is unknown. Study results and caveats: Several hundred expanded graft clones reportedly gave rise to the alpha-beta T cells present about two months after transplant. The high TCRbeta diversity at day 60 in some patients came from surviving recipient T cells and thymic progenitors. T-cell counts and diversity were attributed mostly to newly produced T cells one year after transplant.

The rearrangement joins TRBV30 to TRBJ2-1; 7 bases are shared with TRBD2. The source of this sequence is a male patient between 10 and 17 years old who had a stem cell transplant for acute myeloid leukemia, so the T cells may come from the graft donor. Here the sequenced sample was PBMCs, mostly from graft donor cells, taken 360 days after TCRalphabeta/CD19-depleted stem cell transplant. Here the CDR3 reads CAWTTGEGRQQFF. The DNA for the CDR3 is TGTGCCTGGACCACCGGGGAGGGGCGACAGCAGTTCTTC.